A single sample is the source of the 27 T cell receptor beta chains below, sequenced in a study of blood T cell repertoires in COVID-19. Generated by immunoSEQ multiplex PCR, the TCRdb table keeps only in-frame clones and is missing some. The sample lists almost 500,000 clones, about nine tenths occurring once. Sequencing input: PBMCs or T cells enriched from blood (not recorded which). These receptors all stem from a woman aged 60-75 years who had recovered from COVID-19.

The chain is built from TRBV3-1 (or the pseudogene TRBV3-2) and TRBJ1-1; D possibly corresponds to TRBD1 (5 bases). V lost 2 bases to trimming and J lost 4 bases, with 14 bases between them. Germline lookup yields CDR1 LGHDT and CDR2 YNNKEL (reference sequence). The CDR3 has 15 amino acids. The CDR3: CASSQWGSGVTEAFF. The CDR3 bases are TGTGCCAGCAGCCAATGGGGGTCGGGAGTCACTGAAGCTTTCTTT.

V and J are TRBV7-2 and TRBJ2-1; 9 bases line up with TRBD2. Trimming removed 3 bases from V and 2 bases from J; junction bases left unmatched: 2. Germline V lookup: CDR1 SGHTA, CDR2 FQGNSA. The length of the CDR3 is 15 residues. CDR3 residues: CASSLAGGAYNEQFF. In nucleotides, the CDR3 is TGTGCCAGCAGCTTGGCGGGGGGGGCCTACAATGAGCAGTTCTTC.

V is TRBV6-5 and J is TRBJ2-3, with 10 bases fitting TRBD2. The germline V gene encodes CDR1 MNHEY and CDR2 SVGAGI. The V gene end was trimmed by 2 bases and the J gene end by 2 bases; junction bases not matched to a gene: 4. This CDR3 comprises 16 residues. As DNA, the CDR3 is TGTGCCAGCAGTTACAGCCTAGCGGGGGTCACAGATACGCAGTATTTT. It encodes CASSYSLAGVTDTQYF.

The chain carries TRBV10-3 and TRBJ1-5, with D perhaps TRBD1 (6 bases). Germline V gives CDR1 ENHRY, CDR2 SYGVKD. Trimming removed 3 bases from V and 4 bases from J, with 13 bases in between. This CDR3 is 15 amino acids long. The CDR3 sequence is CAISDLRDKNQPQHF. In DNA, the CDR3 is TGTGCCATCAGTGATCTCCGGGACAAAAATCAGCCCCAGCATTTT.

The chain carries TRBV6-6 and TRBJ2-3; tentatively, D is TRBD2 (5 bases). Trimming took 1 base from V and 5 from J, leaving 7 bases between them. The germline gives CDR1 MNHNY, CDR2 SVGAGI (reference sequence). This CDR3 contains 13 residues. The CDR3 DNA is TGTGCCAGCAGTTACTTTCGGGGAGATACGCAGTATTTT. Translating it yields CASSYFRGDTQYF.

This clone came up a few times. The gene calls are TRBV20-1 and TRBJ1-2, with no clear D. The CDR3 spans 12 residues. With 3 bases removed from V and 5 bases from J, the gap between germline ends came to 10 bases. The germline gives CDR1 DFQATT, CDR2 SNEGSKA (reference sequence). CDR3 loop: CSASLGSYGYTF. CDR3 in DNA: TGCAGTGCTAGTCTCGGGAGTTATGGCTACACCTTC.

The CDR3 loop is CASSLGSGGTQETQYF. CDR3 nucleotides: TGTGCCAGCAGCTTGGGGAGCGGGGGGACCCAAGAGACCCAGTACTTC. The chain carries TRBV5-8 and TRBJ2-5; TRBD2 matches 9 bases. The CDR3 runs to 16 residues. The V and J ends lost 0 bases and 1 base, in that order; junction bases with no gene match: 4. CDR1 SGHTS and CDR2 YDEGEE come from the germline V gene.

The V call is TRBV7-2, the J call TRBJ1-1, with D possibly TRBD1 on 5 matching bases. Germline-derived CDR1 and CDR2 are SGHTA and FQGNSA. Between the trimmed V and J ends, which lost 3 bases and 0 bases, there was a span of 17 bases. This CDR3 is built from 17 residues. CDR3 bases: TGTGCCAGCAGCTTTAGCACAGGAAATAACATGAACACTGAAGCTTTCTTT. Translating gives CASSFSTGNNMNTEAFF. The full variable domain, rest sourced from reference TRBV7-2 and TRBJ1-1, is GAGVSQSPSNKVTEKGKDVELRCDPISGHTALYWYRQSLGQGLEFLIYFQGNSAPDKSGLPSDRFSAERTGGSVSTLTIQRTQQEDSAVYLCASSFSTGNNMNTEAFFGQGTRLTVV.

The CDR3 DNA reads TGTGCCAGCAGTGACTCGGACAGGGCATATGGCTACACCTTC. Encoded protein: CASSDSDRAYGYTF. The chain links TRBV2 to TRBJ1-2; 8 nucleotides match TRBD1. Germline trimming cut 3 bases from V and 5 bases from J; bases unmatched to any gene: 5. This CDR3 region has 14 residues. Germline assignment: CDR1 SNHLY and CDR2 FYNNEI.

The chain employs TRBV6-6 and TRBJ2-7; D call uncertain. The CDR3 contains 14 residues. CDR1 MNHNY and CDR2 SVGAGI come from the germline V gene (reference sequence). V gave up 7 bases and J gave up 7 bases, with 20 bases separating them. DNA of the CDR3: TGTGCCAGCATTTCGACTGCCTCAGTAGGAGAGCAGTACTTC. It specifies CASISTASVGEQYF.

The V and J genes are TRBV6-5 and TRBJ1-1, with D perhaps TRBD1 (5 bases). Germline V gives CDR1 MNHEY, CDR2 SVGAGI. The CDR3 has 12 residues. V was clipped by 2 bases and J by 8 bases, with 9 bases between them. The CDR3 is CASSYGTGEAFF. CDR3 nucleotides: TGTGCCAGCAGTTACGGAACAGGAGAAGCTTTCTTT.

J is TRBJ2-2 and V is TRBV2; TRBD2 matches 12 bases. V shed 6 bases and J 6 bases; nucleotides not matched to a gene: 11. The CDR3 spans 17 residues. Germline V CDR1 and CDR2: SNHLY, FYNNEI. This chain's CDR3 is CASSQRLGLAGSGELFF. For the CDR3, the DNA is TGTGCCAGCAGCCAACGCCTAGGACTAGCGGGGTCCGGGGAGCTGTTTTTT. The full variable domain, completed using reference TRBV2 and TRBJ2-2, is EPEVTQTPSHQVTQMGQEVILRCVPISNHLYFYWYRQILGQKVEFLVSFYNNEISEKSEIFDDQFSVERPDGSNFTLKIRSTKLEDSAMYFCASSQRLGLAGSGELFFGEGSRLTVL.

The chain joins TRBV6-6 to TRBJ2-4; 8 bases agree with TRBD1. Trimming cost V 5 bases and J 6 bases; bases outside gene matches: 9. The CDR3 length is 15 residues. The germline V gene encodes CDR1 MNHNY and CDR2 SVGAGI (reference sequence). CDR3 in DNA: TGTGCCAGCAGTGTAGCAGGGGGCGGCGGAAACATTCAGTACTTC. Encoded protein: CASSVAGGGGNIQYF.

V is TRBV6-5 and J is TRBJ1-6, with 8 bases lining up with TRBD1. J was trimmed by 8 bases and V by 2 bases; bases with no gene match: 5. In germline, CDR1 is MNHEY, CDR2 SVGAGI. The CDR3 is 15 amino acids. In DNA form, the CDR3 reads TGTGCCAGCAGTTACACCGGGACAGGACATTCACCCCTCCACTTT. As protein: CASSYTGTGHSPLHF.

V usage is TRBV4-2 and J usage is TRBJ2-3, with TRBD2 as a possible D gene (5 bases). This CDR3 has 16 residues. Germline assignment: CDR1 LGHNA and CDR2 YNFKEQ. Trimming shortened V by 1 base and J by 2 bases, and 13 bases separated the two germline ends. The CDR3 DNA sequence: TGTGCCAGCAGCCAAGGAGGTCTAGCCCTCACAGATACGCAGTATTTT. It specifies CASSQGGLALTDTQYF.

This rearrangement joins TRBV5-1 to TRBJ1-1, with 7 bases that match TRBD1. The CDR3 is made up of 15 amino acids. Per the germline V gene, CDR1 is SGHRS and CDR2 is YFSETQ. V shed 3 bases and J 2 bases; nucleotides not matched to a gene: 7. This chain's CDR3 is CASSSLGQLNTEAFF. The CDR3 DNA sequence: TGCGCCAGCAGCTCCCTGGGACAGCTTAACACTGAAGCTTTCTTT.

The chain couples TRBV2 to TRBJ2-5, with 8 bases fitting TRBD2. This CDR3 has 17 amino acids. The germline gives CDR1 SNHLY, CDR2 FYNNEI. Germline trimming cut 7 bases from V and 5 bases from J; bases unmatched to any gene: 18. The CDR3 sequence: CASTLHQAGAGEETQYF. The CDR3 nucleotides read TGTGCCAGCACTCTCCACCAAGCGGGGGCCGGGGAGGAGACCCAGTACTTC.

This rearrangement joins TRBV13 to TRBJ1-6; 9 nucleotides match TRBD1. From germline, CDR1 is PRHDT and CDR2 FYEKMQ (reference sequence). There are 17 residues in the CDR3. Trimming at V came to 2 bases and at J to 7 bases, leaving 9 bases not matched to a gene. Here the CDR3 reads CASSLTGTGKWNSPLHF. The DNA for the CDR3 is TGTGCCAGCAGCTTAACGGGGACAGGGAAATGGAATTCACCCCTCCACTTT.

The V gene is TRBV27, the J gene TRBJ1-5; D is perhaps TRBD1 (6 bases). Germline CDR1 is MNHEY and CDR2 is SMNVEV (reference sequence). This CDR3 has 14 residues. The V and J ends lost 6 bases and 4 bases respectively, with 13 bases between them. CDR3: CASSPPGQNQPQHF. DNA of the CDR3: TGTGCCAGCAGCCCCCCCGGACAGAATCAGCCCCAGCATTTT.

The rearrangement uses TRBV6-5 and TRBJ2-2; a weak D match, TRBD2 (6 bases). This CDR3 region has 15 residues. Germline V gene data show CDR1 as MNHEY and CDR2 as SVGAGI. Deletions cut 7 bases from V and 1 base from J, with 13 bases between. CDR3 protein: CASTTGTVNTGELFF. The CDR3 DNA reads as TGTGCCAGCACCACCGGGACTGTGAACACCGGGGAGCTGTTTTTT.

The DNA for the CDR3 is TGTGCCAGCAGTCACCAGGGGGCTTCTAATCAGCCCCAGCATTTT. Residues: CASSHQGASNQPQHF. This rearrangement joins TRBV6-2 or TRBV6-3 to TRBJ1-5, with 8 bases identical to TRBD1. The germline V gene has CDR1 MNHEY and CDR2 SVGEGT. Trimming at V came to 5 bases and at J to 4 bases, leaving 7 bases not matched to a gene. The CDR3 is 15 residues long.

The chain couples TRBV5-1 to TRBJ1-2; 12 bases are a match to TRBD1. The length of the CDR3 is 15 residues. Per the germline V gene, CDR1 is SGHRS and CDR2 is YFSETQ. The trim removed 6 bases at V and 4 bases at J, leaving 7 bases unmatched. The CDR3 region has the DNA TGCGCCAGCATGGTCGGGACAGGGGGCGCCTATGGCTACACCTTC. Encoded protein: CASMVGTGGAYGYTF.

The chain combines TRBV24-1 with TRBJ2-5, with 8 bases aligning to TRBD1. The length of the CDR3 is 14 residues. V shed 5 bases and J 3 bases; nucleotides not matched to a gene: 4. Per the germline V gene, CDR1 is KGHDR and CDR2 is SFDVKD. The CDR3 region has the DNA TGTGCCACCAGTGGCGGACAGGGAAAAGAGACCCAGTACTTC. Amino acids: CATSGGQGKETQYF.

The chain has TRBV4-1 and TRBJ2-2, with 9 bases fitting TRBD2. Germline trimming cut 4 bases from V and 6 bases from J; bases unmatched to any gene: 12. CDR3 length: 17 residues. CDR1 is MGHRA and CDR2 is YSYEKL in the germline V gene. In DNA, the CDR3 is TGCGCCAGCAGCCTATCTCTGTTGCGGGGGGGCCCCGGGGAGCTGTTTTTT. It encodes CASSLSLLRGGPGELFF.

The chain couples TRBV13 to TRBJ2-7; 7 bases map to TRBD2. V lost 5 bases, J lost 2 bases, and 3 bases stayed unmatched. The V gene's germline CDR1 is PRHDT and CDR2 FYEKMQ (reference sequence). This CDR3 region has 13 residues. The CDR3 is CASSLGLTYEQYF. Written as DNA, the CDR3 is TGTGCCAGCAGCCTGGGACTAACCTACGAGCAGTACTTC.

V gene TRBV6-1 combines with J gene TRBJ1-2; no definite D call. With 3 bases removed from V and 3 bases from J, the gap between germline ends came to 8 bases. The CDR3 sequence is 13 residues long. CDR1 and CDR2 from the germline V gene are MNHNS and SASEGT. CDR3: CASSERRYYGYTF. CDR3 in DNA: TGTGCCAGCAGTGAGCGAAGATACTATGGCTACACCTTC.

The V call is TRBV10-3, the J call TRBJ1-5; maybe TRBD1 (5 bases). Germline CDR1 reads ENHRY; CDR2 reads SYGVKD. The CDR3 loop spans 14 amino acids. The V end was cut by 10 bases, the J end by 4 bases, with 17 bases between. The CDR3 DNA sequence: TGTGCCACAAACCCGGCCGGGGGGAATCAGCCCCAGCATTTT. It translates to CATNPAGGNQPQHF.